This T cell receptor beta chain appears in the sequencing data of a study of blood T cell repertoires in COVID-19. Turning to the study itself: The United States, Italy and Spain supplied acute and convalescent COVID-19 samples.

Clones were read by immunoSEQ multiplex PCR, and TCRdb kept only the in-frame ones, dropping some. The data show about 140,000 clones, with 65% to 85% seen just once and approximately 5.1% held by the top ten. Those enrolled, adults aged roughly 18 to 100 years, came from roughly 23 US areas. Cohort assignment relied on participant-reported clinical history. With 2 bases removed from V and 2 bases from J, the gap between germline ends came to 10 bases. Germline CDR1 MNHEY, CDR2 SMNVEV (reference sequence). The length of the CDR3 is 16 residues. The TCR comes from a man in his 70s who had been exposed to COVID-19. This chain connects TRBV27 to TRBJ2-6, with D possibly matching TRBD2 (7 bases). Sample: PBMCs or T cells enriched from blood (not recorded which). The CDR3, as DNA: TGTGCCAGCAGTTTAGAGGGGGGGACTGGGGCCAACGTCCTGACTTTC. Translating gives CASSLEGGTGANVLTF.